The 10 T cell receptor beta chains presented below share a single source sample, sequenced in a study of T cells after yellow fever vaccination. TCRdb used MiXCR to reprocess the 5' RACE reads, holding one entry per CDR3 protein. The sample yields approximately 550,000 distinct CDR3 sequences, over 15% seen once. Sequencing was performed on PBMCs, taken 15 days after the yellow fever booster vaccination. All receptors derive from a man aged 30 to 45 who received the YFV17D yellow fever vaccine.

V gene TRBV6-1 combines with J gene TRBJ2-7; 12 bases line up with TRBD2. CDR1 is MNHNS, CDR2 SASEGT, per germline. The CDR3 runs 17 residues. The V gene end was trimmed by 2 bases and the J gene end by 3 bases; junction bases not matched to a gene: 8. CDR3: CASSEWELAGGNYEQYF. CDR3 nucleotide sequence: TGTGCCAGCAGTGAATGGGAACTAGCGGGAGGAAACTACGAGCAGTACTTC.

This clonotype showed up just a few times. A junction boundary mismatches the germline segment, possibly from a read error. Here the CDR3 DNA reads TGTGCCAGCAGTTTAGGATCAGGGGGTGGCTACACCTTC. Translated, it gives CASSLGSGGGYTF. The V and J genes are TRBV7-8 and TRBJ1-2, with TRBD1 matching 7 bases. The V gene's germline CDR1 is SGHVS and CDR2 FQNEAQ. CDR3 length: 13 amino acids.

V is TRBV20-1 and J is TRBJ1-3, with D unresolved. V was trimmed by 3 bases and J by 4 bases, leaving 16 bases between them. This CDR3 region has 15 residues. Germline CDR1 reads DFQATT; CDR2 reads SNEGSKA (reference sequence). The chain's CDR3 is CSASSGISRGNTIYF. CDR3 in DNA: TGCAGTGCTAGCTCCGGGATCTCACGGGGAAACACCATATATTTT.

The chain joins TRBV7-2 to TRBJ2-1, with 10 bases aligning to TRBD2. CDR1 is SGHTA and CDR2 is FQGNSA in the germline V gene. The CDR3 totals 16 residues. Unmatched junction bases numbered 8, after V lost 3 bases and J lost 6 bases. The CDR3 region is CASSLGPGLAINEQFF. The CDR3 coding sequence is TGTGCCAGCAGCTTGGGCCCGGGACTAGCGATCAATGAGCAGTTCTTC.

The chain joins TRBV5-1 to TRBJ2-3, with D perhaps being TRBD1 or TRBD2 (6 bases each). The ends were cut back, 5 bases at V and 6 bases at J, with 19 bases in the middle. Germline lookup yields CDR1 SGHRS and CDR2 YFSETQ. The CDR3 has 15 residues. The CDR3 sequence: CASSSLAFGGDTQYF. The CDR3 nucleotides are TGCGCCAGCAGTTCACTAGCATTTGGGGGCGATACGCAGTATTTT. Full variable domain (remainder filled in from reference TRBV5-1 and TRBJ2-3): KAGVTQTPRYLIKTRGQQVTLSCSPISGHRSVSWYQQTPGQGLQFLFEYFSETQRNKGNFPGRFSGRQFSNSRSEMNVSTLELGDSALYLCASSSLAFGGDTQYFGPGTRLTVL.

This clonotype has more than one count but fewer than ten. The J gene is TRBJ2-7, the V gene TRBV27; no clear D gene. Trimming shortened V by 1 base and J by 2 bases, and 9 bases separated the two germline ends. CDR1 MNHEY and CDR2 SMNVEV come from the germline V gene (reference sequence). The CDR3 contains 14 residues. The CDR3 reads CASSLFPGAYEQYF. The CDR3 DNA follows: TGTGCCAGCAGTTTATTCCCGGGCGCCTACGAGCAGTACTTC.

CDR3 region: CASRKGLDYEQYF. In DNA, the CDR3 is TGTGCCAGCAGAAAAGGACTAGACTACGAGCAGTACTTC. The chain is built from TRBV6-1 and TRBJ2-7, with 7 bases lining up with TRBD2. The V segment lost 6 bases and the J segment 3 bases; nucleotides outside the gene matches: 5. This CDR3 is 13 amino acids long. Germline V lookup: CDR1 MNHNS, CDR2 SASEGT.

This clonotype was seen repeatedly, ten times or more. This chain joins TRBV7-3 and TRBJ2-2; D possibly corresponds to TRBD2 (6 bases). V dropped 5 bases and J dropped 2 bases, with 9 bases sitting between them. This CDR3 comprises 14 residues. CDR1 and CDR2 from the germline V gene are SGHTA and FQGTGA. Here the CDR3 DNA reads TGTGCCAGCAGCCGGGGAGGAAACACCGGGGAGCTGTTTTTT. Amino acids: CASSRGGNTGELFF.

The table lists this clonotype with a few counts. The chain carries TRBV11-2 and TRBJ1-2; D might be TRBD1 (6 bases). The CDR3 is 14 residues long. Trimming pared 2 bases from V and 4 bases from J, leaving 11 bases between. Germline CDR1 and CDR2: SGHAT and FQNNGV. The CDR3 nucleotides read TGTGCCAGCAGCTTATCAACAGGGATCTATGGCTACACCTTC. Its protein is CASSLSTGIYGYTF.

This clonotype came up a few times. DNA for the CDR3: TGTGCCACCGCAGGGGCCGGGGCCAACGTCCTGACTTTC. Amino acids: CATAGAGANVLTF. V gene TRBV12-3 or TRBV12-4 combines with J gene TRBJ2-6, with D possibly matching TRBD1 (6 bases). The CDR3 loop spans 13 amino acids. The V gene lost 10 bases and the J gene lost 4 bases, with 11 bases spanning the gap.